The 12 T cell receptor beta chains reported below all come from one sample, sequenced in a study of cytomegalovirus exposure and HLA in healthy donors. PCR involved 60 Vbeta and 13 Jbeta primers. Measured with immunoSEQ multiplex PCR; TCRdb has only the in-frame clones, and not every one. The table has over 150,000 clones, roughly 80% seen once; the top ten hold about 4.6%. The sample consisted of PBMCs. The receptors shown here come from a man between 40 and 49 years old in good health and CMV-seronegative.

The J gene is TRBJ2-5, the V gene TRBV5-6; TRBD2 might be the D (6 bases). Germline-derived CDR1 and CDR2 are SGHDT and YYEEEE. The CDR3 sequence is 12 residues long. Trimming left V 4 bases short and J 5 bases short, with 9 bases between. CDR3 in amino acids: CASSPGRETQYF. The CDR3 bases are TGTGCCAGCAGCCCGGGGAGGGAGACCCAGTACTTC.

This clone was recorded only once. The J gene is TRBJ2-7, the V gene TRBV30, with a weak D call TRBD1 (6 bases). The CDR3 sequence is 15 residues long. Trimming shortened V by 1 base and J by 3 bases, and 16 bases separated the two germline ends. CDR1 is GTSNPN, CDR2 SVGIG, per germline (reference sequence). CDR3 DNA: TGTGCCTGGAGTGAAAAAAGGGGGACATTCTACGAGCAGTACTTC. This sequence encodes CAWSEKRGTFYEQYF.

The chain links TRBV10-2 to TRBJ2-3; a weak D match, TRBD2 (5 bases). Germline CDR1 is WSHSY and CDR2 is SAAADI. V lost 6 bases and J lost 4, with 8 bases in between. The CDR3 covers 12 residues. CDR3 nucleotide sequence: TGCGCCAGCAGGGCTAGCCCAGATACGCAGTATTTT. It is translated as CASRASPDTQYF.

V gene TRBV7-9 combines with J gene TRBJ1-4; D is undetermined. Germline values: CDR1 SEHNR, CDR2 FQNEAQ (reference sequence). This CDR3 spans 15 amino acids. V lost 5 bases and J 0 bases, leaving 10 bases between the germline ends. The CDR3 protein is CASSRTGATNEKLFF. CDR3 DNA sequence: TGTGCCAGCAGCCGGACCGGGGCAACTAATGAAAAACTGTTTTTT.

The J gene is TRBJ2-7, the V gene TRBV6-6, with TRBD1 matching over 12 bases. With V trimmed by 6 bases and J by 6 bases, 9 bases remained unmatched. This CDR3 region has 15 residues. From germline, CDR1 is MNHNY and CDR2 SVGAGI (reference sequence). CDR3 residues: CASRAGDRGPREQYF. The CDR3 nucleotides read TGTGCCAGCAGAGCGGGGGACAGGGGGCCGCGCGAGCAGTACTTC.

The rearrangement uses TRBV7-3 and TRBJ2-5; possibly TRBD2 for D (7 bases). The germline V gene has CDR1 SGHTA and CDR2 FQGTGA. The CDR3 is made up of 15 amino acids. Trimming took off 2 bases at V and 1 base at J, with 11 bases between the two ends. DNA for the CDR3: TGTGCCAGCAGCTTAGGTGGGGGGGCCCAAGAGACCCAGTACTTC. Residues: CASSLGGGAQETQYF.

This chain connects TRBV2 to TRBJ2-5, with 7 positions matching TRBD1. Germline CDR1 SNHLY, CDR2 FYNNEI. The trim removed 6 bases at V and 3 bases at J, leaving 4 bases unmatched. The CDR3 totals 13 residues. The CDR3 region is CASRHTGEETQYF. The DNA of the CDR3 is TGTGCCAGCAGGCACACAGGGGAAGAGACCCAGTACTTC.

The DNA for the CDR3 is TGTGCCAGCAGCGGAGGGACAGGGGGCGATGTAGATGAGCAGTTCTTC. Its protein product is CASSGGTGGDVDEQFF. The gene calls are TRBV5-6 and TRBJ2-1; TRBD1 agrees at 12 bases. The CDR3 has 16 amino acids. Trimming removed 4 bases from V and 8 bases from J; junction bases left unmatched: 10. Germline CDR1 and CDR2: SGHDT and YYEEEE.

The chain uses TRBV28 and TRBJ2-4; 8 bases map to TRBD2. V was clipped by 5 bases and J by 3 bases; unmatched bases: 15. The CDR3 length is 18 residues. Per germline, CDR1 MDHEN and CDR2 SYDVKM. The CDR3 DNA follows: TGTGCCAGCAGTCCGCGGGAGCGGGGGAGCTCGGGCAAAAACATTCAGTACTTC. Encoded protein: CASSPRERGSSGKNIQYF. The full variable domain, in which reference TRBV28 and TRBJ2-4 provide the parts outside the CDR3, is DVKVTQSSRYLVKRTGEKVFLECVQDMDHENMFWYRQDPGLGLRLIYFSYDVKMKEKGDIPEGYSVSREKKERFSLILESASTNQTSMYLCASSPRERGSSGKNIQYFGAGTRLSVL.

The rearrangement joins TRBV11-2 to TRBJ2-1; D ambiguous. CDR1 is SGHAT and CDR2 is FQNNGV in the germline V gene. Deletions cut 1 base from V and 9 bases from J, with 4 bases between. The CDR3 consists of 11 residues. The CDR3 reads CASSLGSEQFF. The CDR3 nucleotides are TGTGCCAGCAGCTTAGGGAGTGAGCAGTTCTTC.

V usage is TRBV6-1 and J usage is TRBJ1-2, with 8 bases lining up with TRBD1. Germline trimming cut 6 bases from V and 8 bases from J; bases unmatched to any gene: 11. The CDR3 extends over 14 amino acids. CDR1 MNHNS and CDR2 SASEGT come from the germline V gene. The CDR3 here is CASSGLTGGSGYTF. Written as DNA, the CDR3 is TGTGCCAGCAGCGGATTAACAGGGGGAAGCGGCTACACCTTC.

CDR3: CAWSTTRVRTATEKLFF. The CDR3 DNA follows: TGTGCCTGGTCCACTACGAGGGTACGAACCGCCACGGAAAAACTGTTTTTT. The chain uses TRBV30 and TRBJ1-4; D not certain. Trimming cost V 5 bases and J 8 bases, with 27 bases left between them. There are 17 residues in the CDR3. Looked up from germline, CDR1 is GTSNPN and CDR2 is SVGIG (reference sequence).